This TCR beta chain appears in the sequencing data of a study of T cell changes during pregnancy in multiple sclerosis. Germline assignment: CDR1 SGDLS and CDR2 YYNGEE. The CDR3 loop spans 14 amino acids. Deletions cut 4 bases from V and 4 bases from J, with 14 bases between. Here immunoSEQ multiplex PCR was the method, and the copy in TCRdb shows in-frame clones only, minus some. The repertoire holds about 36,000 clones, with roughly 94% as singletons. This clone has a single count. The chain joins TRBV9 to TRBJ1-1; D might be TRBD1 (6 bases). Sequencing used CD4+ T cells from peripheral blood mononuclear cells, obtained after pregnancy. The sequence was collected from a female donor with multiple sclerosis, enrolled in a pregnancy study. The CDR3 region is CASSPRTVGTEAFF. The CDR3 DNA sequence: TGTGCCAGCAGCCCCAGGACAGTGGGCACTGAAGCTTTCTTT. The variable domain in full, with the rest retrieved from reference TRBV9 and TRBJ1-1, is DSGVTQTPKHLITATGQRVTLRCSPRSGDLSVYWYQQSLDQGLQFLIQYYNGEERAKGNILERFSAQQFPDLHSELNLSSLELGDSALYFCASSPRTVGTEAFFGQGTRLTVV.